This TCR beta chain derives from a study of T cell responses to AZD1222 COVID-19 vaccine. Comment on this clone: What it binds is unknown.

Assay: immunoSEQ multiplex PCR; the TCRdb copy retains only in-frame clones and omits some. The repertoire holds about 76,000 clones, with 70% to 80% as singletons. Study conclusions and caveats: Only a handful of individuals given AZD1222 were seropositive at baseline. The breadth and depth of Spike-specific TCRs increased once two AZD1222 doses had been given. Among vaccine-associated CD4 TCRs, coverage spanned spike, with dominance at 160-218 and 743-854.

Germline lookup yields CDR1 GTSNPN and CDR2 SVGIG (reference sequence). This CDR3 contains 14 residues. The J segment lost 0 bases and the V segment lost 1 base, leaving 0 bases of the junction unmatched. Sequenced here: peripheral blood, sampled 28 days after the second dose of the MenACWY control vaccine. This TCR was sampled from an adult who received the MenACWY meningococcal vaccine as a control. This rearrangement joins TRBV30 to TRBJ1-2, with 9 bases fitting TRBD1. For the CDR3, the DNA is TGTGCCTGGAGTGGGGACAGGGCTAACTATGGCTACACCTTC. Encoded protein: CAWSGDRANYGYTF.